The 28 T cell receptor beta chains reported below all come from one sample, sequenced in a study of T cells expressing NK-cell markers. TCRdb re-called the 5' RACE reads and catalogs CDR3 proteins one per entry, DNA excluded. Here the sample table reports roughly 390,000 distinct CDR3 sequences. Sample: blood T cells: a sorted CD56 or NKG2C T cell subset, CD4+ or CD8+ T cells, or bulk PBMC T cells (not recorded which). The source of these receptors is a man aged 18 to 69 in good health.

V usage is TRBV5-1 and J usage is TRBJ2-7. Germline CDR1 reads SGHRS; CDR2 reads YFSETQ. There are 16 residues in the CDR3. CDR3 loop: CASSLDGTVIRYEQYF.

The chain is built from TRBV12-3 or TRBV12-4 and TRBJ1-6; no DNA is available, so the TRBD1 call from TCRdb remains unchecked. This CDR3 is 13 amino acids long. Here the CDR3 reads CASRNRGFSPLHF.

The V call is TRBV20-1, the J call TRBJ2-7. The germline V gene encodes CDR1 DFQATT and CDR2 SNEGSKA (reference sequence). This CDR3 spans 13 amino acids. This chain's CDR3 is CSVLQPSSYEQYF.

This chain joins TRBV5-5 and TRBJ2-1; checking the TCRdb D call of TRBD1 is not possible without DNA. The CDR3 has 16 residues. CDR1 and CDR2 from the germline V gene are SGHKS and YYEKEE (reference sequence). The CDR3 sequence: CASSPLGGGAGNEQFF.

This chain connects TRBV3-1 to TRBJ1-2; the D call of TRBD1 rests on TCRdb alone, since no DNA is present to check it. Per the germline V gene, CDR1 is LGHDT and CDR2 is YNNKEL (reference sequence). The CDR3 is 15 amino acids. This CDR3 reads CASSQDGGHFNGYTF.

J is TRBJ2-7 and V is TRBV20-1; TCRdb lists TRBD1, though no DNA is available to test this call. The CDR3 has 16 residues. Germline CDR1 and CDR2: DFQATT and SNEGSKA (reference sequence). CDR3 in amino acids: CSARGARDRGLYEQYF.

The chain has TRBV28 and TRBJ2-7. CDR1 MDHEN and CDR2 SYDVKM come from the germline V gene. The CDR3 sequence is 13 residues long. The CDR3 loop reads CASSFTQPYEQYF.

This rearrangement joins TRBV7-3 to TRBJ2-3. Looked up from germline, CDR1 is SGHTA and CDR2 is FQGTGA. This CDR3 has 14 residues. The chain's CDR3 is CASSLTQTTDTQYF.

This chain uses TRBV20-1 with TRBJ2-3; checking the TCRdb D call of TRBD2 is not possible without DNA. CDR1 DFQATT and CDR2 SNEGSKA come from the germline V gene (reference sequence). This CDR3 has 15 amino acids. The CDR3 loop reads CSARDSGGPADTQYF.

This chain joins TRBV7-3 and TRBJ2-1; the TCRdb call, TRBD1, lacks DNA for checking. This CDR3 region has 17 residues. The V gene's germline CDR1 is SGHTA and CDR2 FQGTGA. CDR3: CASSKRPGQDSYNEQFF. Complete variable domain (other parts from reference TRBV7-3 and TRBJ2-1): GAGVSQTPSNKVTEKGKYVELRCDPISGHTALYWYRQSLGQGPEFLIYFQGTGAADDSGLPNDRFFAVRPEGSVSTLKIQRTERGDSAVYLCASSKRPGQDSYNEQFFGPGTRLTVL.

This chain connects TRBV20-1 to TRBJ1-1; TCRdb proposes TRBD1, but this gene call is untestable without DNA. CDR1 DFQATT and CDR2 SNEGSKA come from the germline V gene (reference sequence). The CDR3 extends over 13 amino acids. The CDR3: CSARRRGRAEAFF.

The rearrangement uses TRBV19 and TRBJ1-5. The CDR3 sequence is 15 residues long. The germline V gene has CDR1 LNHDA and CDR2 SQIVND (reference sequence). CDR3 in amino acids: CASNLGSGVNQPQHF.

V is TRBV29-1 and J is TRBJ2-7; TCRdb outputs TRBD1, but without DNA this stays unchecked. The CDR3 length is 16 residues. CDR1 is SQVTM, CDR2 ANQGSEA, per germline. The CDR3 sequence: CSVESPPGQGPPGQYF.

The CDR3 here is CATSRDAQDGTFF. The chain carries TRBV15 and TRBJ1-1. The CDR3 loop spans 13 amino acids. CDR1 LNHNV and CDR2 YYDKDF come from the germline V gene (reference sequence).

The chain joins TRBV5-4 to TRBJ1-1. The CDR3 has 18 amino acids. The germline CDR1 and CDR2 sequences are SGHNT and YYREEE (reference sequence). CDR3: CASSWSLGGGLGNTEAFF.

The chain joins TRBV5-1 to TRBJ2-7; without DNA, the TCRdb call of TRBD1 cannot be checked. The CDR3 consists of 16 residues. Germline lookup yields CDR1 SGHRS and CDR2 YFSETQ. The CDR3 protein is CASSIPDRGLSYEQYF.

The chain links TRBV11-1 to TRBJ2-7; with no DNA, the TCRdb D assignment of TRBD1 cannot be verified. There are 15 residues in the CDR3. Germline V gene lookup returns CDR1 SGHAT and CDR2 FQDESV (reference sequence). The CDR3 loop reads CASSLETGRVYEQYF.

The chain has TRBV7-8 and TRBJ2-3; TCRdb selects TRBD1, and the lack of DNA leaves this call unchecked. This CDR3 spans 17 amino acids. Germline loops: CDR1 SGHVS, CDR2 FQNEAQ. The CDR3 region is CASSLVSLGSGTDTQYF.

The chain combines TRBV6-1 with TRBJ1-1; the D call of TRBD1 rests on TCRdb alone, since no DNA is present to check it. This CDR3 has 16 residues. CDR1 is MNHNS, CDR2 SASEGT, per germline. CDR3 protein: CASRTAQGTMNTEAFF.

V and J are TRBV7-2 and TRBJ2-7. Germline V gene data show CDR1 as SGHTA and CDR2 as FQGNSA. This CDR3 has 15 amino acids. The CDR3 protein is CASSPRNRELHEQYF.

CDR3 residues: CASRQTHSTGELFF. The chain links TRBV5-1 to TRBJ2-2. Per germline, CDR1 SGHRS and CDR2 YFSETQ. The CDR3 is made up of 14 amino acids.

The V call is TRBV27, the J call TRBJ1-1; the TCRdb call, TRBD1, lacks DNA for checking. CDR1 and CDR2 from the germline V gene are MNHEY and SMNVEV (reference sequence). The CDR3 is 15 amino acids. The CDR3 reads CASSPRDRVNTEAFF.

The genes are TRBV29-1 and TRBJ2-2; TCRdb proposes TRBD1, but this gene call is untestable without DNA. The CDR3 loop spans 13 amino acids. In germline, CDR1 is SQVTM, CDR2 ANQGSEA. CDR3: CSTKTGSSGELFF.

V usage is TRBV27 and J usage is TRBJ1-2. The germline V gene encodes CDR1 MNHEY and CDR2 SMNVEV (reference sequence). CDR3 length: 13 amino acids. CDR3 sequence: CASSSSLFYGYTF.

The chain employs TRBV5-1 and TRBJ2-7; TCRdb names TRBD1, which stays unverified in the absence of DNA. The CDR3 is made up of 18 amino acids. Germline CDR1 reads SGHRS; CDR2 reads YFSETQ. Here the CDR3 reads CASSGDVGKGQGSYEQYF.

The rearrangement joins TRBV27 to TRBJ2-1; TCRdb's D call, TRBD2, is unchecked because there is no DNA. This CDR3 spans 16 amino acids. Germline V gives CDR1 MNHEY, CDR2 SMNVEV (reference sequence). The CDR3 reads CASSILTSGGAGEQFF.

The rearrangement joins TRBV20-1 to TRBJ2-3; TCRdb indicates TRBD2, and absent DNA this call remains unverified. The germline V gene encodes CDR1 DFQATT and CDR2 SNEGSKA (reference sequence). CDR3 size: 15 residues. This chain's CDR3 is CSARVAGTHPDTQYF.

The CDR3 spells CASSQSGFLSSNTGELFF. The chain is built from TRBV11-1 and TRBJ2-2; TCRdb's D call, TRBD2, is unchecked because there is no DNA. This CDR3 spans 18 amino acids. Germline CDR1 SGHAT, CDR2 FQDESV (reference sequence).